This TCR beta chain comes out of a study of T cell responses to AZD1222 COVID-19 vaccine. Study-wide findings and caveats: Most donors were white British and more were female, and clonal diversity was possibly underestimated. Spike-wide vaccine-associated CD4 TCRs dominated at 160-218 and 743-854. Reportedly, nearly half of unique spike TCRs recognized epitopes outside B.1.351/B.1.1.7 mutations.

This CDR3 has 16 residues. Trimming took off 2 bases at V and 0 bases at J, with 15 bases between the two ends. Looked up from germline, CDR1 is SGHRS and CDR2 is YFSETQ. For this clone: Its target is not known.

Only in-frame clones appear in the TCRdb table, and some are missing; sequencing was by immunoSEQ multiplex PCR. The table includes more than 110,000 clones, 80% to 95% detected once. This TCR was recovered from an adult who received the AZD1222 COVID-19 vaccine. The rearrangement joins TRBV5-1 to TRBJ2-7; D gene ambiguous. The source was peripheral blood, collected 28 days after the second AZD1222 dose. Here the CDR3 DNA reads TGCGCCAGCAGCTTATTCGGGCAGGAGAGCTCCTACGAGCAGTACTTC. Translated: CASSLFGQESSYEQYF.